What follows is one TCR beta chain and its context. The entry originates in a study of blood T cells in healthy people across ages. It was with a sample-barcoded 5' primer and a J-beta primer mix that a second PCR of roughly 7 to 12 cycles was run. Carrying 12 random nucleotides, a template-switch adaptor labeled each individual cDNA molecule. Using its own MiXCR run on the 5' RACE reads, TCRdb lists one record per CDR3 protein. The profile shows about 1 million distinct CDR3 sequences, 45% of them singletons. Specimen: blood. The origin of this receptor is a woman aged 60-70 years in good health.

The CDR3 sequence is CATSRGTAGANVLTF. The CDR3 bases are TGTGCCACCAGCAGGGGGACAGCCGGGGCCAACGTCCTGACTTTC. The genes are TRBV15 and TRBJ2-6; 7 nucleotides agree with TRBD1. The CDR3 is 15 residues long. The germline gives CDR1 LNHNV, CDR2 YYDKDF (reference sequence). V lost 3 bases and J lost 4; bases outside the gene matches: 3.